This T cell receptor beta chain was found in a study of Tregs in tolerant kidney transplant recipients. Points from the study as a whole: Antigen-driven expansion was suggested because donor-specific Tregs expanded more than all Tregs in tolerant patients. Biological reproducibility was not directly addressed, but technical replication error appeared minimal. Validation in larger populations is needed because few patients were studied.

Comments on this clone: Its antigen is as yet unknown.

CD4+CD25+CD127- Tregs, CD4+CD25- non-Tregs, CD4 and CD8 cells were sorted. The germline V gene has CDR1 SGDLS and CDR2 YYNGEE. The CDR3 contains 14 residues. Trimming removed 4 bases at V and 6 bases at J, with 13 bases between. Clones were read by immunoSEQ multiplex PCR, and TCRdb kept only the in-frame ones, dropping some. This sample has roughly 99,000 clones; roughly 93% occur once, and the top ten carry 0.46%. This material consisted of CD4+ T cells from blood, taken before the transplant. The source of this sequence is a human donor who received a combined kidney and bone marrow transplant. V is TRBV9 and J is TRBJ2-2; D might be TRBD2 (5 bases). The CDR3 protein is CASSISTSPGELFF. The CDR3 DNA reads as TGTGCCAGCAGCATTTCTACTAGTCCCGGGGAGCTGTTTTTT.